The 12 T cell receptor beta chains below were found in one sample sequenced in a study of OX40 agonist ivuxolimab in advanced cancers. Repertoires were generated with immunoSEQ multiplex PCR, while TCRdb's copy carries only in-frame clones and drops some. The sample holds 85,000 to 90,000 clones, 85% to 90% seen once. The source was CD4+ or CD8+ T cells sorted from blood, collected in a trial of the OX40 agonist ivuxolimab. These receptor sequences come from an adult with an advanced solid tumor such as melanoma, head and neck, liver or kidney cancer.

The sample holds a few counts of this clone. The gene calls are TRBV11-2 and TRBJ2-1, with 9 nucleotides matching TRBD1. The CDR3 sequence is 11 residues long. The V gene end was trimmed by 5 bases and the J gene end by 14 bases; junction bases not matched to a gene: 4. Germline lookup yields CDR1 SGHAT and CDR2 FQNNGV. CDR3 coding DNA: TGTGCCAGCAGCCGGGGGGACAGGGAGTTCTTC. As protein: CASSRGDREFF.

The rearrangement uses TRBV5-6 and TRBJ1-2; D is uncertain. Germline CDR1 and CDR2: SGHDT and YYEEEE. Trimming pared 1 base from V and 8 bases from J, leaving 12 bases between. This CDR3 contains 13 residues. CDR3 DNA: TGTGCCAGCAGCTTGCGTCGGCTGGGAGGCTACACCTTC. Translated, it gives CASSLRRLGGYTF.

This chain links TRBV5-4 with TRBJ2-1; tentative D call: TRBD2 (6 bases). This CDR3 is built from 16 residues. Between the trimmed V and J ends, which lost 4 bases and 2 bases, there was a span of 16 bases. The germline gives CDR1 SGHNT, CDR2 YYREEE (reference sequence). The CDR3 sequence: CASSPGLATPYNEQFF. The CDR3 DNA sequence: TGTGCCAGCAGCCCGGGACTCGCAACCCCCTACAATGAGCAGTTCTTC.

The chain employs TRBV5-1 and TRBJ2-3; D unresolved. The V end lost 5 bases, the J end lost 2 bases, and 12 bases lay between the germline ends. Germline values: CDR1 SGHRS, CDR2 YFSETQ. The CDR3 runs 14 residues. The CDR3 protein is CASSPVINTDTQYF. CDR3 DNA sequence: TGCGCCAGCAGTCCTGTAATTAACACAGATACGCAGTATTTT.

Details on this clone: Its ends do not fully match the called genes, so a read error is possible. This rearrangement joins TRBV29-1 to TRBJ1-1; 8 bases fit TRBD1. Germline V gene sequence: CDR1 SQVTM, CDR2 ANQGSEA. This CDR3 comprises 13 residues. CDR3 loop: CSVEGQGNTEAFF. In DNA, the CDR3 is TGCAGCGTCGAAGGACAGGGGAACACTGAAGCTTTCTTT.

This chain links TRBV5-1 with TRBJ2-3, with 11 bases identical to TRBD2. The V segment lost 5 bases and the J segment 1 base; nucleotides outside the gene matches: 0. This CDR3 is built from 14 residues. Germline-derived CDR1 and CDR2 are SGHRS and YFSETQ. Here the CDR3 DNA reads TGCGCCAGCAGGGGACTAGCGGGCACAGATACGCAGTATTTT. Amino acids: CASRGLAGTDTQYF.

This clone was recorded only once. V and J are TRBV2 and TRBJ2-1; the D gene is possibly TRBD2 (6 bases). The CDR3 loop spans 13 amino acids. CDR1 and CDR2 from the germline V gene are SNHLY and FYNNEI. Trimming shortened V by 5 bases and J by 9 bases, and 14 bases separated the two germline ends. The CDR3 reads CASSISTEGEQFF. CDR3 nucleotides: TGTGCCAGCAGTATCTCAACGGAGGGTGAGCAGTTCTTC.

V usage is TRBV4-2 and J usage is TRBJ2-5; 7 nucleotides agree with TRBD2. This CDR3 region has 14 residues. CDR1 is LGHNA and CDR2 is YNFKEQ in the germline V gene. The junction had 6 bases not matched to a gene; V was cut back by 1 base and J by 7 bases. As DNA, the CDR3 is TGTGCCAGCAGCCAAGTGGGAACTAGCGTGACCCAGTACTTC. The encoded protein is CASSQVGTSVTQYF.

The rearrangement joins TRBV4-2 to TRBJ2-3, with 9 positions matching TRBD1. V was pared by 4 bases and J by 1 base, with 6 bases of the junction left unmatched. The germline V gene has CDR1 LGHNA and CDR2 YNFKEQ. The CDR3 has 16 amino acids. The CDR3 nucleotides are TGTGCCAGCAGCCGCAACAGGGGGCCTGGCACAGATACGCAGTATTTT. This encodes CASSRNRGPGTDTQYF.

The CDR3 DNA sequence: TGTGCCAGTAGTATCGACAGGGTGGGTAATTCACCCCTCCACTTT. Protein sequence: CASSIDRVGNSPLHF. The V and J genes are TRBV19 and TRBJ1-6; the match to TRBD1 covers 7 bases. V was clipped by 3 bases and J by 6 bases; unmatched bases: 5. Germline-derived CDR1 and CDR2 are LNHDA and SQIVND (reference sequence). CDR3 size: 15 residues.

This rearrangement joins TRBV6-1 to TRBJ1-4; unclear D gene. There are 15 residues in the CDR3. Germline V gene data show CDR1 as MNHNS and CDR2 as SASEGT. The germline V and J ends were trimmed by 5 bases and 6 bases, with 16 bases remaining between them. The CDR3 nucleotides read TGTGCCAGCAGTCGGTCGTACAGTTTAGATGAAAAACTGTTTTTT. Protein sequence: CASSRSYSLDEKLFF.

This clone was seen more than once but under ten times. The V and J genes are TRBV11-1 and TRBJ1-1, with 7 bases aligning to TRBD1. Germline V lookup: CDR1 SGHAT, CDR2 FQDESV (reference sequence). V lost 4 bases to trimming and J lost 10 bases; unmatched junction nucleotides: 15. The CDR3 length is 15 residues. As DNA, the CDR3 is TGTGCCAGCAGCTCCCGGAGTCAGGGGGAGAGGCGAGCTTTCTTT. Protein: CASSSRSQGERRAFF.